This T cell receptor beta chain was profiled in a study of blood T cell repertoires in COVID-19. In the study overall: The origin of the acute and convalescent COVID-19 samples was the United States, Italy and Spain.

Original methodology: Amplifying reference gene primers gave estimates of nucleated cell counts. The assay was immunoSEQ multiplex PCR, and TCRdb's table has in-frame clones only and misses some. V, J and clone size were drawn from that table, and D and trimming were deduced from the DNA. The sample includes about 140,000 clones, 80% to 85% seen only once; the top ten take 3.5% to 4.5%. V shed 1 base and J 7 bases; nucleotides not matched to a gene: 9. Germline V CDR1 and CDR2: LGHNA, YNFKEQ. The CDR3 consists of 15 residues. This TCR derives from a woman aged 55-69 years with acute or convalescent COVID-19. Input material: peripheral blood. The V gene is TRBV4-2, the J gene TRBJ1-1, with 7 positions matching TRBD1. CDR3 region: CASSQGPGDSHEAFF. Written as DNA, the CDR3 is TGTGCCAGCAGCCAAGGGCCTGGGGACAGCCATGAAGCTTTCTTT.